This record concerns one T cell receptor (beta chain) sequence. The germline gives CDR1 MNHEY, CDR2 SVGAGI. The V gene lost 6 bases and the J gene lost 0 bases, with 8 bases spanning the gap. This CDR3 comprises 13 residues. Method: immunoSEQ multiplex PCR; TCRdb's copy keeps in-frame clones and lacks some. The data contain about 62,000 clones, approximately 90% of them seen just once; the ten biggest clones take up approximately 1.2%. The sample comes from a study of blood T cell repertoires in COVID-19. Whole-study context: Sources were T cells, B-cell-depleted T cells, or PBMCs; the material itself was cDNA or gDNA.

The sample comprised peripheral blood. The TCR sequence derives from a woman aged 80 or over with acute or convalescent COVID-19. The V and J genes are TRBV6-5 and TRBJ2-5; a possible D gene is TRBD1 (6 bases). CDR3 residues: CASSRDNQETQYF. The DNA for the CDR3 is TGTGCCAGCAGCCGGGACAACCAAGAGACCCAGTACTTC.